The 3 T cell receptor beta chains in this list originate from one sample, sequenced in a study of T cells in women clearing cervical HPV infection. The method was immunoSEQ multiplex PCR; TCRdb's version includes in-frame clones alone and lacks a portion of them. This sample's table reports 45,000 to 55,000 clones. The sample comprised blood buffy coat. Receptor source: a woman aged 18 to 75 with a cervical HPV16 infection that either progressed to CIN3+ or cleared (not recorded which).

Remarks on this clone: The observed sequence ends 3 residues before the CDR3 terminus, with the missing tail filled in from the germline J gene. The chain joins TRBV20-1 to TRBJ2-3; D might be TRBD2 (5 bases). Germline-derived CDR1 and CDR2 are DFQATT and SNEGSKA (reference sequence). This CDR3 contains 12 residues. CDR3 loop: CSAEGGAVTQYF. Incomplete CDR3 DNA: TGCAGTGCTGAGGGCGGAGCGGTCACG.

As concerns this clone: From the germline J gene comes the end of the CDR3, since the read stops 3 residues before it. The V and J genes are TRBV4-1 and TRBJ1-5; TRBD1 is a possible D gene (6 bases). Trimming took 0 bases from V and 6 from J, leaving 12 bases between them. CDR1 is MGHRA, CDR2 YSYEKL, per germline. This CDR3 has 15 residues. The DNA read from the CDR3 is TGCGCCAGCAGCCAAGATTTTGTAGGGGGTCAGCCC. This encodes CASSQDFVGGQP. The full CDR3 protein reads CASSQDFVGGQPQHF.

In regard to this clone: The sequenced fragment ends 3 residues before the CDR3 boundary, so the rest is inferred from the germline J gene. The same CDR3 can be traced to other DNA sequences in this sample. The V gene is TRBV20-1, the J gene TRBJ1-2; 7 nucleotides align to TRBD1. The J segment lost 7 bases and the V segment lost 1 base, leaving 3 bases of the junction unmatched. The CDR3 runs to 12 residues. Germline V gives CDR1 DFQATT, CDR2 SNEGSKA (reference sequence). Partial CDR3 DNA: TGCAGTGCTAGAGGACAGGGTGGTGGC. Translation gives CSARGQGGG. The whole CDR3 reads CSARGQGGGYTF.